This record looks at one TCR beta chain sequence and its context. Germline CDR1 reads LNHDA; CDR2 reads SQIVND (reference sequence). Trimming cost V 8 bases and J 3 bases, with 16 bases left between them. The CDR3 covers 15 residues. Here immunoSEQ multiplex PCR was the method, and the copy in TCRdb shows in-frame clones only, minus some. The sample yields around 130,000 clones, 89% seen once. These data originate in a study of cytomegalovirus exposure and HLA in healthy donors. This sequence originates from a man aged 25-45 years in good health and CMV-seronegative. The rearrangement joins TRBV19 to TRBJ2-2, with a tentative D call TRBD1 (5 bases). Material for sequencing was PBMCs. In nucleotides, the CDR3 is TGTGCCAGTGGGTCTTGGGGCTCGTACACCGGGGAGCTGTTTTTT. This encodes CASGSWGSYTGELFF.